These T cell receptor beta chains were read from a single sample in a study of OX40 agonist ivuxolimab in advanced cancers. The data were produced by immunoSEQ multiplex PCR, yet TCRdb's version contains in-frame clones alone and is incomplete. The table records some 70,000 clones, roughly nine tenths of them present only once. Sequencing used CD4+ or CD8+ T cells sorted from blood, obtained in a trial of the OX40 agonist ivuxolimab. The receptor set was obtained from an adult with an advanced solid tumor such as melanoma, head and neck, liver or kidney cancer. Each CDR3 is given with its conserved first and last residue. The D gene is left open where the match is weak.

D: TRBD2; J: TRBJ2-1; V: TRBV7-6; CDR3: CASSSEIAGGPNEQFF
D: -; J: TRBJ1-3; V: TRBV5-6; CDR3: CASSFFLGQGSGNTLYF
D: TRBD1; J: TRBJ2-7; V: TRBV7-6; CDR3: CATSLGTGYEQYF
D: TRBD1; J: TRBJ2-7; V: TRBV10-2; CDR3: CASSETGDIRNEQYF
D: TRBD1; J: TRBJ2-3; V: TRBV5-3; CDR3: CARSLAPRDREGDTQYF
D: -; J: TRBJ2-3; V: TRBV29-1; CDR3: CSVEDGLSRTDTQYF
D: TRBD1; J: TRBJ2-7; V: TRBV11-1; CDR3: CASSRGQETYEQYF
D: TRBD2; J: TRBJ2-1; V: TRBV19; CDR3: CASSARLAGGYNEQFF
D: -; J: TRBJ1-2; V: TRBV7-2; CDR3: CASSFLGRVVIF
D: TRBD1; J: TRBJ2-3; V: TRBV9; CDR3: CASSAGGQGYSTDTQYF
D: -; J: TRBJ2-1; V: TRBV7-9; CDR3: CANSLGFGAYNEQFF
D: TRBD2; J: TRBJ2-5; V: TRBV5-4; CDR3: CASSLDSGRAQETQYF
D: -; J: TRBJ1-2; V: TRBV5-1; CDR3: CASREGGASGYTF
D: TRBD1; J: TRBJ2-5; V: TRBV7-9; CDR3: CASSQTRTGRETQYF
D: TRBD2; J: TRBJ2-3; V: TRBV6-1; CDR3: CASTGLAGGTDTQYF
D: TRBD1; J: TRBJ1-2; V: TRBV19; CDR3: CASSTTGTSYGYTF
D: -; J: TRBJ2-3; V: TRBV7-9; CDR3: CASTLSRGSTDTQYF
D: -; J: TRBJ1-2; V: TRBV6-5; CDR3: CASSYQTAQGGGYTF
D: -; J: TRBJ1-2; V: TRBV29-1; CDR3: CSVEVLRMANYGYTF
D: -; J: TRBJ2-2; V: TRBV27; CDR3: CASSRQVASGTGELFF
D: -; J: TRBJ2-7; V: TRBV11-2; CDR3: CASSLGRDRYSYEQYF
D: TRBD2; J: TRBJ2-7; V: TRBV18; CDR3: CASSPLAGEANEQYF
D: -; J: TRBJ1-2; V: TRBV16; CDR3: CASSRDKDYGYTF
D: TRBD1; J: TRBJ2-2; V: TRBV7-2; CDR3: CASSSGQGWAGELFF
D: -; J: TRBJ1-2; V: TRBV9; CDR3: CASSVEVNFLGGYTF
D: TRBD1; J: TRBJ1-3; V: TRBV6-5; CDR3: CASKGQGLGNTIYF
D: TRBD2; J: TRBJ2-1; V: TRBV11-2; CDR3: CASSLDVSGRAGEQFF
D: -; J: TRBJ1-5; V: TRBV5-1; CDR3: CSLYSNQPQHF
D: TRBD2; J: TRBJ2-7; V: TRBV30; CDR3: CAWGGTNYEQYF
D: TRBD1; J: TRBJ1-6; V: TRBV5-1; CDR3: CASRPGQGTSPLHF
D: -; J: TRBJ2-5; V: TRBV7-8; CDR3: CASSLSVGMETQYF
D: TRBD1; J: TRBJ2-1; V: TRBV6-1; CDR3: CATKGGTGYNEQFF
D: -; J: TRBJ2-5; V: TRBV9; CDR3: CASSVRGAETQYF
D: -; J: TRBJ2-7; V: TRBV7-2; CDR3: CASSPPGPYEQYF
D: TRBD2; J: TRBJ2-7; V: TRBV5-5; CDR3: CASSQGLAGEWQYF
D: TRBD1; J: TRBJ2-5; V: TRBV11-2; CDR3: CASSSGQGQETQYF
D: -; J: TRBJ1-4; V: TRBV2; CDR3: CASSPGGQWGEKLFF